These 20 T cell receptor beta chains share one sample of origin, sequenced in a study of regulatory T cells in long-lasting Graves disease. To make TCR beta libraries, researchers used iRepertoire HTBI primers and Arm-PCR of CDR3 regions. Via MiXCR, TCRdb re-called the multiplex PCR reads, giving one row per CDR3 protein. The repertoire holds about 440,000 distinct CDR3 sequences, approximately 15% seen once, with over 15% in the top ten. Time point noted: newly diagnosed GD, antithyroid drugs for less than 3 months. TCR sequences were obtained from RNA taken from PBMCs. This sample was also put to use in a study of T cells in Graves' hyperthyroidism and ophthalmopathy.

Sequenced here: peripheral blood mononuclear cells (PBMCs), sampled at new diagnosis, from a patient treated with antithyroid drugs. The receptors were gathered from a woman aged 25-40 years with Graves disease.

In its sample, this clonotype was seen many times. The V call is TRBV11-3, the J call TRBJ2-1; 10 bases map to TRBD2. The CDR3 totals 18 residues. CDR1 is SGHNT, CDR2 YENEEA, per germline. The J segment lost 2 bases and the V segment lost 0 bases, leaving 7 bases of the junction unmatched. CDR3 nucleotides: TGTGCCAGCAGCTTAGATCAGGCACTAGCGGGAACCTACAATGAGCAGTTCTTC. It yields the protein CASSLDQALAGTYNEQFF.

This clonotype was recorded many times. The chain joins TRBV29-1 to TRBJ2-1, with D hard to call. CDR3 size: 12 residues. Germline assignment: CDR1 SQVTM and CDR2 ANQGSEA. V shed 6 bases and J shed 6 bases, with 12 bases lying between them. The CDR3 reads CSVTGVGNEQFF. The CDR3 DNA reads as TGCAGCGTGACGGGTGTAGGCAATGAGCAGTTCTTC.

The chain employs TRBV4-1 and TRBJ2-3; D may be TRBD2 (5 bases). The CDR3 sequence is 19 residues long. The germline gives CDR1 MGHRA, CDR2 YSYEKL. Trimming removed 3 bases from V and 0 bases from J, with 22 bases in between. The CDR3 loop reads CASSHPPVRVRTSTDTQYF. The CDR3 region has the DNA TGCGCCAGCAGCCACCCCCCGGTGAGGGTCAGAACTAGCACAGATACGCAGTATTTT.

The chain joins TRBV9 to TRBJ2-3; D not certain. Germline V CDR1 and CDR2: SGDLS, YYNGEE. This CDR3 has 15 amino acids. V was cut by 3 bases and J by 0 bases, with 11 bases left in between. DNA for the CDR3: TGTGCCAGCAGCGAGAGGACGGCTAGCACAGATACGCAGTATTTT. Protein: CASSERTASTDTQYF.

This clonotype turned up a few times. The CDR3 region has the DNA TGCAGTGCTAGTTTGGGACAAGGAGTCTCCTACGAGCAGTACTTC. It specifies CSASLGQGVSYEQYF. The chain couples TRBV20-1 to TRBJ2-7; maybe TRBD1 (6 bases). The germline V and J ends were trimmed by 3 bases and 0 bases, with 15 bases remaining between them. Germline-derived CDR1 and CDR2 are DFQATT and SNEGSKA (reference sequence). The CDR3 contains 15 residues.

In this sample, this clonotype turned up a few times. Germline and junction disagree at one end, which may indicate a read error. The chain recombines TRBV24-1 with TRBJ2-2; D gene ambiguous. Germline CDR1 KGHDR, CDR2 SFDVKD. The CDR3 totals 14 residues. CDR3 nucleotides: TGTGTCACCAGTGATTCGGGTCGCACCGGGGAGCTGTTTTTT. The encoded protein is CVTSDSGRTGELFF.

This clonotype was seen at least ten times. The rearrangement joins TRBV12-3 or TRBV12-4 to TRBJ1-5; D gene ambiguous. The CDR3 sequence is 13 residues long. Trimming pared 3 bases from V and 4 bases from J, leaving 7 bases between. This CDR3 is CASSLRANQPQHF. CDR3 DNA: TGTGCCAGCAGTTTGAGGGCGAATCAGCCCCAGCATTTT.

The CDR3 region has the DNA TGTGCCACCAGTGATGCCGCCGGGGGAGGGCCCCAGCATTTT. It is translated as CATSDAAGGGPQHF. This rearrangement joins TRBV24-1 to TRBJ1-5; D possibly corresponds to TRBD1 (5 bases). CDR3 length equals 14 residues. Germline CDR1 and CDR2: KGHDR and SFDVKD. V was pared by 3 bases and J by 9 bases, with 14 bases between.

This clonotype came up many times. The V gene is TRBV10-3, the J gene TRBJ1-2; no reliable D call. Germline V gene data show CDR1 as ENHRY and CDR2 as SYGVKD. V was cut by 7 bases and J by 3 bases, with 15 bases left in between. The CDR3 covers 14 residues. Here the CDR3 DNA reads TGTGCCATCAAAAGACCCACGGAGGACTATGGCTACACCTTC. Its protein is CAIKRPTEDYGYTF.

In its sample, this clonotype was seen many times. Compared with germline, one end of the junction differs, possibly owing to a read error. The gene calls are TRBV9 and TRBJ2-7; 7 bases map to TRBD1. The CDR3 spans 15 residues. Germline-derived CDR1 and CDR2 are SGDLS and YYNGEE. The CDR3 DNA reads TGTGCCAGCAGCCGTACAGGGGATAGCTCCTACGAACAGTACTTC. Amino acid sequence: CASSRTGDSSYEQYF.

Concerning this clonotype: Possible read error: a much larger clone is one base away. CDR3 coding DNA: TGCAGTGCCTCGGGACTAGCGGGAAACCACATACCCCAAGAGACCCAGTACTTC. Translation gives CSASGLAGNHIPQETQYF. This chain joins TRBV20-1 and TRBJ2-5; the match to TRBD2 covers 13 bases. V lost 6 bases, J lost 1 base, and 14 bases stayed unmatched. This CDR3 has 18 residues. Germline lookup yields CDR1 DFQATT and CDR2 SNEGSKA (reference sequence).

This clonotype came up a few times. The chain links TRBV3-1 to TRBJ1-4; D call uncertain. Germline assignment: CDR1 LGHDT and CDR2 YNNKEL (reference sequence). The germline V and J ends were trimmed by 0 bases and 8 bases, with 7 bases remaining between them. This CDR3 region has 13 residues. This chain's CDR3 is CASSQDTVEKLFF. The CDR3 DNA reads TGTGCCAGCAGCCAAGACACAGTCGAAAAACTGTTTTTT.

This clonotype was seen many times. CDR3 nucleotide sequence: TGCAGTGCTAGAGGGACTAGCGGGAGGGCCGGTGAGACCCAGTACTTC. Translation: CSARGTSGRAGETQYF. The chain uses TRBV20-1 and TRBJ2-5; 15 bases match TRBD2. The CDR3 runs to 16 residues. J gave up 5 bases and V 1 base, and 5 bases lay outside the gene matches. Germline V gene lookup returns CDR1 DFQATT and CDR2 SNEGSKA (reference sequence).

This clonotype was observed at least ten times. The chain links TRBV7-9 to TRBJ1-2; possibly TRBD1 for D (5 bases). Germline values: CDR1 SEHNR, CDR2 FQNEAQ (reference sequence). The CDR3 is made up of 16 amino acids. Trimming left V 6 bases short and J 5 bases short, with 22 bases between. The CDR3 DNA is TGTGCCAGCAGTCCTAAGCAGACAGCCCTAACTTATGGCTACACCTTC. It translates to CASSPKQTALTYGYTF.

This clonotype was found many times. The CDR3 here is CASSLESLAFSEQFF. CDR3 DNA: TGTGCCAGCAGCTTAGAGAGCCTAGCCTTCTCCGAGCAGTTCTTC. The chain carries TRBV11-1 and TRBJ2-1, with D maybe TRBD2 (5 bases). V dropped 1 base and J dropped 10 bases, with 17 bases sitting between them. Germline CDR1 SGHAT, CDR2 FQDESV (reference sequence). This CDR3 has 15 amino acids.

This sequence joins TRBV24-1 and TRBJ2-1; the match to TRBD2 covers 7 bases. The germline gives CDR1 KGHDR, CDR2 SFDVKD. J was trimmed by 7 bases and V by 10 bases; bases with no gene match: 6. This CDR3 has 12 amino acids. The CDR3 reads CATRGRENEQFF. CDR3 nucleotide sequence: TGTGCCACTCGAGGGAGGGAAAATGAGCAGTTCTTC.

This clonotype occurred a few times. The genes are TRBV20-1 and TRBJ1-1; D possibly corresponds to TRBD1 (6 bases). The V gene lost 1 base and the J gene lost 0 bases, with 12 bases spanning the gap. Germline V gives CDR1 DFQATT, CDR2 SNEGSKA (reference sequence). CDR3 length equals 15 residues. As DNA, the CDR3 is TGCAGTGCTAGAGGGGGGGCCTCAATGAACACTGAAGCTTTCTTT. It yields the protein CSARGGASMNTEAFF.

This clonotype was observed a handful of times. The chain links TRBV7-9 to TRBJ1-2; D unresolved. Germline CDR1 SEHNR, CDR2 FQNEAQ (reference sequence). The CDR3 sequence is 17 residues long. The V end was cut by 5 bases, the J end by 0 bases, with 19 bases between. The CDR3 here is CASSLTRTSLANYGYTF. The CDR3 DNA sequence: TGTGCCAGCAGCCTAACGCGGACTTCTCTGGCTAACTATGGCTACACCTTC.

This clonotype was seen repeatedly, ten times or more. This chain links TRBV11-2 with TRBJ2-1, with a tentative D call TRBD2 (6 bases). V was cut by 4 bases and J by 6 bases, with 22 bases left in between. The length of the CDR3 is 17 residues. Germline V gene sequence: CDR1 SGHAT, CDR2 FQNNGV. CDR3 in DNA: TGTGCCAGCAGCTCCCAAGGTGGGAGACTAGTCGGCAATGAGCAGTTCTTC. Amino acid sequence: CASSSQGGRLVGNEQFF. Combining the CDR3 with reference TRBV11-2 and TRBJ2-1 gives the whole variable domain EAGVAQSPRYKIIEKRQSVAFWCNPISGHATLYWYQQILGQGPKLLIQFQNNGVVDDSQLPKDRFSAERLKGVDSTLKIQPAKLEDSAVYLCASSSQGGRLVGNEQFFGPGTRLTVL.

This clonotype was found many times. The chain carries TRBV29-1 and TRBJ2-7, with TRBD2 matching 9 bases. The junction had 16 bases not matched to a gene; V was cut back by 6 bases and J by 7 bases. The CDR3 loop spans 15 amino acids. Germline assignment: CDR1 SQVTM and CDR2 ANQGSEA. CDR3: CSVRSIAGDSEEQYF. DNA of the CDR3: TGCAGCGTGAGGTCCATAGCGGGAGATTCGGAAGAGCAGTACTTC.